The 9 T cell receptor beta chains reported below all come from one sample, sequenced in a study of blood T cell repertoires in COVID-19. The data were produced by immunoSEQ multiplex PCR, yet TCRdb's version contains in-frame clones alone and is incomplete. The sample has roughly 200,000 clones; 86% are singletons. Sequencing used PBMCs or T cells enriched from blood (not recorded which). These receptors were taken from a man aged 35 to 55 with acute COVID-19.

The CDR3 sequence is CASSSTGSTYEQYF. In DNA, the CDR3 is TGTGCCAGCAGTTCAACAGGGTCGACCTACGAGCAGTACTTC. V is TRBV27 and J is TRBJ2-7, with a weak D call TRBD1 (6 bases). Germline CDR1 MNHEY, CDR2 SMNVEV (reference sequence). V lost 4 bases and J 2 bases, leaving 12 bases between the germline ends. This CDR3 comprises 14 residues.

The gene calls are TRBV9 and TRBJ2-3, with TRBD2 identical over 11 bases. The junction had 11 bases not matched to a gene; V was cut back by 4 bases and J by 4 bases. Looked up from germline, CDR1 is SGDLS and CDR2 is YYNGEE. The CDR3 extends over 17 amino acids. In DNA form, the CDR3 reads TGTGCCAGCAGCTCGTCCACTAGCGGGAGTTGGCCAGATACGCAGTATTTT. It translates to CASSSSTSGSWPDTQYF.

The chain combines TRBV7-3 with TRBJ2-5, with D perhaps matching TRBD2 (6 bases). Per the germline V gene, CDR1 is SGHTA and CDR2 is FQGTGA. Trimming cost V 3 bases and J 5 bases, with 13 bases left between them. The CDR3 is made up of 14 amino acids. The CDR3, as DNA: TGTGCCAGCAGCTTCTCCGGGAGCTGGGAGACCCAGTACTTC. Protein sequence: CASSFSGSWETQYF.

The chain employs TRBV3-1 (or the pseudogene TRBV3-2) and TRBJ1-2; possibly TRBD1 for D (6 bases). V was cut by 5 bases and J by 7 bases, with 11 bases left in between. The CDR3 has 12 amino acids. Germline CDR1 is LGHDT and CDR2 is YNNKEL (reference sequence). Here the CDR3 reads CASSDRKGGYTF. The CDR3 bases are TGTGCCAGCAGCGACAGGAAGGGTGGCTACACCTTC.

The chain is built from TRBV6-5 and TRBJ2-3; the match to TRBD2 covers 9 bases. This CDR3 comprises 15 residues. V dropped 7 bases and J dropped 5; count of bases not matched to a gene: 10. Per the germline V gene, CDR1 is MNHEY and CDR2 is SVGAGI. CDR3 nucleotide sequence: TGTGCCAGCACCATAGCGGGAGCGGCGCAAGATACGCAGTATTTT. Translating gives CASTIAGAAQDTQYF.

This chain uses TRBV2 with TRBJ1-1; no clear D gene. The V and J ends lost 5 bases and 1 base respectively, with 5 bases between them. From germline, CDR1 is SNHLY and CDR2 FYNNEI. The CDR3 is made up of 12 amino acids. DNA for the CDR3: TGTGCCAGCAGTCTAACGAACACTGAAGCTTTCTTT. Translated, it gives CASSLTNTEAFF.

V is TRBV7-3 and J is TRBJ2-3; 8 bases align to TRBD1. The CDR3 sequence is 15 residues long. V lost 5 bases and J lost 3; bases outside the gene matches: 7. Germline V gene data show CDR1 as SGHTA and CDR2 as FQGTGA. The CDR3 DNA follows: TGTGCCAGCAGCATACAGGGGGTGGATACAGATACGCAGTATTTT. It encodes CASSIQGVDTDTQYF.

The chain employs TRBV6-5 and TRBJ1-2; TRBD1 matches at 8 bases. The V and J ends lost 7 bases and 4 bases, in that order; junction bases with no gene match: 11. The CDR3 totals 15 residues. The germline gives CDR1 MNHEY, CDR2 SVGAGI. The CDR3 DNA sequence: TGTGCCAGCACCCTAGACAGGGGTGTTACCTATGGCTACACCTTC. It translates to CASTLDRGVTYGYTF.

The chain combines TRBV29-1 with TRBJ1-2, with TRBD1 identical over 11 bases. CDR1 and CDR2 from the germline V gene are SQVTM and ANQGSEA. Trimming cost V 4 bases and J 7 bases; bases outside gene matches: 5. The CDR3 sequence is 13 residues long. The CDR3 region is CSVVGTGGSGYTF. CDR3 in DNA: TGCAGCGTTGTGGGGACAGGGGGTTCTGGCTACACCTTC.